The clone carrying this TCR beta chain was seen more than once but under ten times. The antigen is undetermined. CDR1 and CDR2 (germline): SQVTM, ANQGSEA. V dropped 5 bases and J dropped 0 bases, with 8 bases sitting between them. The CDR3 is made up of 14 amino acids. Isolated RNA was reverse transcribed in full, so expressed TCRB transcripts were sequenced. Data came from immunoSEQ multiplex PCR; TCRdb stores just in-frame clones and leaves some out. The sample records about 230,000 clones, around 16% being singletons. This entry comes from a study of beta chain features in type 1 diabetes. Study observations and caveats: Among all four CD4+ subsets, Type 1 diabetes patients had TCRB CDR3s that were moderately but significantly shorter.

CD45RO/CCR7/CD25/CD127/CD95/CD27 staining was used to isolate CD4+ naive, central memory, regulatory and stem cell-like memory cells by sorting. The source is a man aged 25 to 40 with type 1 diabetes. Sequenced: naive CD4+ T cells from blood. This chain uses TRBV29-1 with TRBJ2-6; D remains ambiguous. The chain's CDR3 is CSVNNRSGANVLTF. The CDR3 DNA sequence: TGCAGCGTTAATAACCGCTCTGGGGCCAACGTCCTGACTTTC.